These 13 T cell receptor beta chains were all obtained from the same sample, sequenced in a study of regulatory T cells in long-lasting Graves disease. Time point reported: newly diagnosed GD, antithyroid drugs for less than 3 months. Extracted PBMC RNA gave rise to the TCR library. According to the study, TCR beta libraries were built with iRepertoire HTBI primers and CDR3-region Arm-PCR. TCRdb ran MiXCR on the multiplex PCR reads and lists one entry per CDR3 protein. The table lists roughly 500,000 distinct CDR3 sequences, about 12% of them singletons, with more than 8% in the top ten. These data also formed part of another study, on T cells in Graves' hyperthyroidism and ophthalmopathy.

This specimen consisted of peripheral blood mononuclear cells (PBMCs), obtained at new diagnosis, from a patient treated with antithyroid drugs. These receptor sequences come from a woman aged 25 to 45 with Graves disease.

The chain employs TRBV20-1 and TRBJ2-1; 13 nucleotides line up with TRBD2. This CDR3 is built from 16 residues. With V trimmed by 3 bases and J by 7 bases, 9 bases remained unmatched. The V gene's germline CDR1 is DFQATT and CDR2 SNEGSKA (reference sequence). This CDR3 is CSARDPRTSGRNEQFF. In DNA form, the CDR3 reads TGCAGTGCTAGGGACCCTAGGACTAGCGGGAGAAATGAGCAGTTCTTC.

This clonotype has ten or more counts. The chain employs TRBV12-5 and TRBJ1-4, with 7 bases lining up with TRBD1. Trimming at V came to 6 bases and at J to 16 bases, leaving 32 bases not matched to a gene. The CDR3 sequence is 19 residues long. Germline V gene lookup returns CDR1 LGHNT and CDR2 FRNRAP. The CDR3 DNA is TGTGCTAGTGGGACCCAAGAACGGGACAGACCCCCCTTATGGTGGTCGGCGTTTTTT. Protein: CASGTQERDRPPLWWSAFF.

This chain joins TRBV7-8 and TRBJ2-1; D gene unclear. CDR1 is SGHVS and CDR2 is FQNEAQ in the germline V gene. This CDR3 is 17 amino acids long. V lost 3 bases and J lost 0, with 15 bases in between. This chain's CDR3 is CASSFFNSRSSYNEQFF. CDR3 DNA sequence: TGTGCCAGCAGCTTTTTCAACAGCCGAAGCTCCTACAATGAGCAGTTCTTC.

This clonotype occurred many times. The chain carries TRBV28 and TRBJ1-5, with TRBD1 as a possible D gene (6 bases). The germline CDR1 and CDR2 sequences are MDHEN and SYDVKM. V was trimmed by 6 bases and J by 5 bases, leaving 14 bases between them. This CDR3 has 14 amino acids. CDR3 protein: CASSPGGEDQPQHF. The CDR3 DNA reads TGTGCCAGCAGCCCTGGGGGCGAGGATCAGCCCCAGCATTTT. Full variable domain (rest looked up from reference TRBV28 and TRBJ1-5): DVKVTQSSRYLVKRTGEKVFLECVQDMDHENMFWYRQDPGLGLRLIYFSYDVKMKEKGDIPEGYSVSREKKERFSLILESASTNQTSMYLCASSPGGEDQPQHFGDGTRLSIL.

The rearrangement joins TRBV7-2 to TRBJ1-5; perhaps TRBD1 as D (5 bases). The CDR3 extends over 15 amino acids. V shed 6 bases and J shed 3 bases, with 15 bases lying between them. Germline V CDR1 and CDR2: SGHTA, FQGNSA. The CDR3 DNA sequence: TGTGCCAGCAGACGGGACGCCAGCTTCAATCAGCCCCAGCATTTT. It translates to CASRRDASFNQPQHF.

This clonotype turned up a few times. The J gene is TRBJ2-7, the V gene TRBV7-2; 7 nucleotides agree with TRBD2. The CDR3 runs 15 residues. J gave up 0 bases and V 7 bases, and 9 bases lay outside the gene matches. Germline-derived CDR1 and CDR2 are SGHTA and FQGNSA. CDR3 protein: CASNSREGSSYEQYF. The CDR3 DNA sequence: TGTGCCAGCAACTCCAGGGAGGGCAGCTCCTACGAGCAGTACTTC.

The CDR3 nucleotides are TGTGCCAGCTCATCTCTCATGGGGGTTGGGTTTGCGGAGCAGTACTTC. Amino acid sequence: CASSSLMGVGFAEQYF. The rearrangement joins TRBV18 to TRBJ2-7; TRBD1 or TRBD2 may be the D gene (5 bases each). CDR1 is KGHSH, CDR2 LQKENI, per germline. The CDR3 runs 16 residues. The V gene lost 5 bases and the J gene lost 7 bases, with 24 bases spanning the gap.

This clonotype was recorded at least ten times. The gene calls are TRBV12-3 or TRBV12-4 and TRBJ1-1; 7 bases align to TRBD1. Germline trimming cut 2 bases from V and 4 bases from J; bases unmatched to any gene: 1. The CDR3 extends over 13 amino acids. CDR3 DNA sequence: TGTGCCAGCAGTTTATGGGACAGCACTGAAGCTTTCTTT. It specifies CASSLWDSTEAFF.

This clonotype was seen more than once but under ten times. V usage is TRBV7-2 and J usage is TRBJ1-1; perhaps TRBD1 as D (6 bases). Germline V gene sequence: CDR1 SGHTA, CDR2 FQGNSA. The CDR3 length is 15 residues. Deletions cut 7 bases from V and 2 bases from J, with 17 bases between. This CDR3 is CASNLREGGNTEAFF. CDR3 coding DNA: TGTGCCAGCAACCTTCGCGAGGGGGGCAACACTGAAGCTTTCTTT. The complete variable domain, with remaining parts taken from reference TRBV7-2 and TRBJ1-1, reads GAGVSQSPSNKVTEKGKDVELRCDPISGHTALYWYRQSLGQGLEFLIYFQGNSAPDKSGLPSDRFSAERTGGSVSTLTIQRTQQEDSAVYLCASNLREGGNTEAFFGQGTRLTVV.

This clonotype occurred many times. CDR3 coding DNA: TGCAGTGCTAGAGATGGTCGTACCAATGAGCAGTTCTTC. This encodes CSARDGRTNEQFF. The chain carries TRBV20-1 and TRBJ2-1, with D uncertain. V lost 0 bases, J lost 6 bases, and 9 bases lay in between. From germline, CDR1 is DFQATT and CDR2 SNEGSKA (reference sequence). The CDR3 loop spans 13 amino acids.

This clonotype was counted at least ten times. Written as DNA, the CDR3 is TGTGCCAGCAGTTACTCTAGATCGAACACTGAAGCTTTCTTT. It yields the protein CASSYSRSNTEAFF. The genes are TRBV6-5 and TRBJ1-1, with D unresolved. CDR1 is MNHEY, CDR2 SVGAGI, per germline. CDR3 length: 14 residues. The ends were cut back, 0 bases at V and 1 base at J, with 6 bases in the middle.

In its sample, this clonotype was seen a few times. The chain employs TRBV10-2 and TRBJ1-4; TRBD1 might be the D (6 bases). This CDR3 spans 16 amino acids. Germline V gene lookup returns CDR1 WSHSY and CDR2 SAAADI. V was cut by 3 bases and J by 7 bases, with 18 bases left in between. In nucleotides, the CDR3 is TGCGCCAGCAGTGATGCGTCGGGGGGGCGAGGTGAAAAACTGTTTTTT. Protein product: CASSDASGGRGEKLFF.

The chain has TRBV20-1 and TRBJ1-4; no definite D call. CDR1 and CDR2 (germline): DFQATT, SNEGSKA (reference sequence). Between the trimmed V and J ends, which lost 1 base and 2 bases, there was a span of 20 bases. CDR3 length equals 18 residues. CDR3 amino acids: CSARAHTAEGMTNEKLFF. DNA for the CDR3: TGCAGTGCTAGAGCCCACACGGCAGAGGGAATGACTAATGAAAAACTGTTTTTT.